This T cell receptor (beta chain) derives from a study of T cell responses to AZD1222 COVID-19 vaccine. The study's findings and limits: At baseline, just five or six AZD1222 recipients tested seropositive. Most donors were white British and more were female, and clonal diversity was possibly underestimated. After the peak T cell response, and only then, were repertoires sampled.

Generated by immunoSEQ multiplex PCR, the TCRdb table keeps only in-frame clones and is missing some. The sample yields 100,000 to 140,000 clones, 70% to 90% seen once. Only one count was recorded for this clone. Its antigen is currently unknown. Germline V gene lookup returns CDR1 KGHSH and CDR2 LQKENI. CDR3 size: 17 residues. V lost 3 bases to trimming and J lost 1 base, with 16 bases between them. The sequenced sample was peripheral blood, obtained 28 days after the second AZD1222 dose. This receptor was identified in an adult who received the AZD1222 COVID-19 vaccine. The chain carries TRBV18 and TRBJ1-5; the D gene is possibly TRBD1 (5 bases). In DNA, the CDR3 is TGTGCCAGCTCACCGGGTGGGGGGGAGAGGAGCAATCAGCCCCAGCATTTT. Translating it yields CASSPGGGERSNQPQHF.